These T cell receptor beta chains were read from a single sample in a study of blood T cell repertoires in COVID-19. The repertoire was sequenced with immunoSEQ multiplex PCR; TCRdb's copy has only in-frame clones and lacks some. Of about 27,000 clones detected, roughly four fifths appear once; the ten largest clones hold about two thirds. The sequencing input was peripheral blood. The receptor set was obtained from a man aged 70 or older with acute or convalescent COVID-19. The CDR3 runs from the conserved cysteine through the conserved F or W. A D gene is named only where the DNA matches it firmly. Size values are once, few and many counts, or a class for expanded clones, and some rows have none.

-	TRBV19	TRBJ2-7	TRBD2	14	CASSPSSGSAEQYF	TGTGCCAGTAGTCCTTCTAGCGGGAGTGCCGAGCAGTACTTC
many	TRBV6-5	TRBJ1-5	-	13	CATSQYSNQPQHF	TGTGCCACTTCACAGTATAGCAATCAGCCCCAGCATTTT
few	TRBV15	TRBJ1-3	-	17	CATSREIESSSGNTIYF	TGTGCCACCAGCAGAGAGATTGAGTCTTCCTCTGGAAACACCATATATTTT
-	TRBV12-3/TRBV12-4	TRBJ2-7	-	11	CASMGAYEQYF	TGTGCCAGCATGGGAGCCTACGAGCAGTACTTC
-	TRBV7-6	TRBJ1-3	-	14	CASSSDTSGNTIYF	TGTGCCAGCAGCTCTGACACCTCTGGAAACACCATATATTTT
-	TRBV7-7	TRBJ1-4	-	15	CASSLGRDSMEKLFF	TGTGCCAGCAGCTTAGGGCGTGACTCAATGGAAAAACTGTTTTTT
once	TRBV7-3	TRBJ2-5	-	14	CASSPGGSVQTQYF	TGTGCCAGCAGCCCCGGGGGTAGCGTGCAGACCCAGTACTTC
few	TRBV10-1	TRBJ1-2	TRBD1	13	CASSEAGGYGYTF	TGCGCCAGCAGTGAGGCAGGGGGCTATGGCTACACCTTC
-	TRBV30	TRBJ2-3	TRBD2	15	CASARLAGLTDTQYF	TGTGCTTCGGCTAGGCTAGCGGGACTCACAGATACGCAGTATTTT
-	TRBV12-2	TRBJ2-1	-	17	CASRLSPRSLSYNEQFF	TGTGCAAGTCGCTTATCACCTCGGTCACTCTCCTACAATGAGCAGTTCTTC
-	TRBV3-1/TRBV3-2	TRBJ1-1	TRBD1	13	CASSPPGQLEAFF	TGTGCCAGCAGCCCGCCGGGACAGTTAGAAGCTTTCTTT
few	TRBV4-3	TRBJ1-4	-	17	CASSQVGRGEANEKLFF	TGCGCCAGCAGCCAAGTTGGTAGGGGCGAGGCTAATGAAAAACTGTTTTTT
-	TRBV7-2	TRBJ1-1	-	14	CASSTFQEGSEAFF	TGTGCCAGCAGCACGTTTCAGGAGGGATCTGAAGCTTTCTTT
-	TRBV12-3/TRBV12-4	TRBJ2-5	-	12	CASSLFGETQYF	TGTGCCAGCAGTTTGTTCGGGGAGACCCAGTACTTC
-	TRBV28	TRBJ1-2	TRBD1	15	CASSSVVDRNYGYTF	TGTGCCAGCAGTTCTGTCGTGGACAGGAACTATGGCTACACCTTC
large	TRBV6-6	TRBJ2-5	-	12	CASSRSLGTQYF	TGTGCCAGCAGCCGCTCGCTAGGGACCCAGTACTTC
-	TRBV6-5	TRBJ2-5	-	12	CASTLNQETQYF	TGTGCCAGCACCCTAAATCAAGAGACCCAGTACTTC
-	TRBV7-8	TRBJ2-3	TRBD2	16	CASSLVSGGPTDTQYF	TGTGCCAGCAGCTTAGTTAGCGGGGGGCCGACAGATACGCAGTATTTT
-	TRBV7-2	TRBJ2-1	-	15	CASSLGGGLNYEQFF	TGTGCCAGCAGCTTAGGCGGGGGCCTTAACTATGAGCAGTTCTTC
-	TRBV7-2	TRBJ1-2	TRBD1	13	CASSFRTGVGYTF	TGTGCCAGCAGCTTCCGGACAGGGGTTGGCTACACCTTC
-	TRBV28	TRBJ1-1	-	13	CASSTPGQFEAFF	TGTGCCAGCAGTACACCAGGACAGTTTGAAGCTTTCTTT
-	TRBV11-2	TRBJ1-2	-	13	CASSPDRLRGYTF	TGTGCCAGCAGCCCCGACCGGCTGAGGGGCTACACCTTC
-	TRBV6-5	TRBJ1-2	-	14	CASNTRPPNYGYTF	TGTGCCAGCAATACCAGGCCACCTAACTATGGCTACACCTTC
-	TRBV9	TRBJ1-4	-	14	CASSVGSVSEKLFF	TGTGCCAGCAGCGTAGGGTCAGTTTCTGAAAAACTGTTTTTT
-	TRBV4-1	TRBJ1-3	TRBD1	15	CASSPTDRERNTIYF	TGCGCCAGCAGCCCCACAGACAGGGAGAGAAACACCATATATTTT
once	TRBV28	TRBJ1-1	-	13	CASSLSTGDRAFF	TGTGCCAGCAGTTTATCTACAGGCGATAGAGCTTTCTTT
-	TRBV28	TRBJ2-3	TRBD1	15	CASSPGGQGADTQYF	TGTGCCAGCAGCCCTGGGGGACAGGGGGCGGATACGCAGTATTTT
-	TRBV29-1	TRBJ1-2	TRBD1	16	CSVDAGQEPANYGYTF	TGCAGCGTTGACGCGGGACAGGAGCCAGCCAACTATGGCTACACCTTC